Reported below is one TCR beta chain. The source of the sample is a study of blood T cell repertoires in COVID-19. Trimming pared 1 base from V and 2 bases from J, leaving 15 bases between. CDR3 length: 16 residues. From germline, CDR1 is SGHRS and CDR2 YFSETQ. This table comes from immunoSEQ multiplex PCR, and its TCRdb copy is limited to in-frame clones, with some not included. Of some 330,000 clones listed, 75% to 90% are singletons. The V call is TRBV5-1, the J call TRBJ1-2, with D possibly being TRBD1 (5 bases). This receptor was obtained from a man between 25 and 39 years old who had recovered from COVID-19. The sample was PBMCs or T cells enriched from blood (not recorded which). CDR3 sequence reads: CASSLNLPHRNYGYTF. DNA of the CDR3: TGCGCCAGCAGCTTGAACCTCCCCCACAGGAACTATGGCTACACCTTC. Combining the CDR3 with reference TRBV5-1 and TRBJ1-2 gives the whole variable domain KAGVTQTPRYLIKTRGQQVTLSCSPISGHRSVSWYQQTPGQGLQFLFEYFSETQRNKGNFPGRFSGRQFSNSRSEMNVSTLELGDSALYLCASSLNLPHRNYGYTFGSGTRLTVV.